The clone carrying this T cell receptor (beta chain) has a count of ten or more. The antigen is undetermined. The data derive from a study of T-cell reconstitution after alpha-beta-depleted transplantation in children. Study findings and constraints: Newly produced T cells mostly accounted for T-cell counts and diversity one year post-transplant. Alpha-beta T cells about two months after transplant reportedly derived from several hundred expanded graft clones.

CDR1 MGHRA and CDR2 YSYEKL come from the germline V gene. The CDR3 runs to 14 residues. Deletions cut 0 bases from V and 7 bases from J, with 10 bases between. For TCRbeta, the library was prepared with unique molecular identifiers. TCRdb reanalysed the PCR reads using MiXCR and keeps one entry per CDR3 protein. This repertoire shows 90,000 to 100,000 distinct CDR3 sequences, roughly a quarter found once; its top ten account for about a fifth. The material was PBMCs, obtained before TCRalphabeta/CD19-depleted stem cell transplant. The clonotype originates from a boy between 2 and 10 years old with acute lymphoblastic leukemia, due to receive a stem cell transplant. J is TRBJ1-5 and V is TRBV4-1; D remains ambiguous. DNA of the CDR3: TGCGCCAGCAGCCAAGATCTGGCAACCCAGCCCCAGCATTTT. Amino acid sequence: CASSQDLATQPQHF.